This TCR beta chain is from a study of T cells in Graves' hyperthyroidism and ophthalmopathy. In the study overall: Peripheral blood was drawn at first diagnosis, prior to all treatment.

Amplification of TCR beta CDR3 regions was performed using RNA transcripts as template. First-round RT-PCR of the TCR CDR3 relied on the HTBI primer set. TCRdb processed the multiplex PCR reads anew with MiXCR; each CDR3 protein has one entry. The sample includes approximately 410,000 distinct CDR3 sequences, roughly 13% of them seen just once. This clonotype is a singleton in its sample. This may come from a read error, since a much larger clone is one base off. The sequence was obtained from a woman between 18 and 29 years old with Graves' hyperthyroidism. The sequenced sample was blood.

The CDR3 here is CSAEGTDQEIQYF. The CDR3 region has the DNA TGCAGTGCTGAGGGAACGGACCAAGAGATCCAGTACTTC. This rearrangement joins TRBV20-1 to TRBJ2-5; weak D call: TRBD2 (5 bases). Germline V gene data show CDR1 as DFQATT and CDR2 as SNEGSKA (reference sequence). The CDR3 is made up of 13 amino acids.